These 12 T cell receptor beta chains were sequenced from one sample in a study of T cell clonotyping in hematopoietic cell transplantation. The protocol was immunoSEQ multiplex PCR, while the TCRdb copy is restricted to in-frame clones and leaves out a portion. The repertoire holds 10,000 to 15,000 clones, with approximately 70% as singletons. This material consisted of peripheral blood mononuclear cells, taken 180 days after allogeneic stem cell transplant. The receptors shown here come from a male patient between 55 and 70 years old who had an allogeneic stem cell transplant from an unrelated donor, so the T cells may come from the graft donor. Some clones in this sample may be carry-over from other donors' samples.

The chain combines TRBV9 with TRBJ1-2; TRBD1 might be the D (6 bases). Trimming pared 7 bases from V and 6 bases from J, leaving 10 bases between. Germline CDR1 SGDLS, CDR2 YYNGEE. The CDR3 has 11 residues. CDR3 loop: CASRGGDGYTF. Here the CDR3 DNA reads TGTGCCAGCCGAGGGGGAGATGGCTACACCTTC. The full variable domain, rest sourced from reference TRBV9 and TRBJ1-2, is DSGVTQTPKHLITATGQRVTLRCSPRSGDLSVYWYQQSLDQGLQFLIQYYNGEERAKGNILERFSAQQFPDLHSELNLSSLELGDSALYFCASRGGDGYTFGSGTRLTVV.

This chain connects TRBV9 to TRBJ1-3; D not certain. Looked up from germline, CDR1 is SGDLS and CDR2 is YYNGEE. The CDR3 has 13 amino acids. Trimming pared 4 bases from V and 3 bases from J, leaving 8 bases between. CDR3 amino acids: CASSPPNGNTIYF. The CDR3 DNA follows: TGTGCCAGCAGCCCCCCAAATGGAAACACCATATATTTT.

By share, this clone ranks as medium-sized. The chain has TRBV30 and TRBJ2-1; D not resolved. This CDR3 is 15 amino acids long. Germline V gives CDR1 GTSNPN, CDR2 SVGIG (reference sequence). The V end was cut by 1 base, the J end by 6 bases, with 16 bases between. CDR3 nucleotide sequence: TGTGCCTGGAGTGAAGTTCCGGGTTACAGCAATGAGCAGTTCTTC. This gives the protein CAWSEVPGYSNEQFF.

The rearrangement joins TRBV6-5 to TRBJ2-2; no reliable D call. The CDR3 length is 12 residues. CDR1 MNHEY and CDR2 SVGAGI come from the germline V gene. Trimming pared 8 bases from V and 6 bases from J, leaving 10 bases between. CDR3 sequence: CASFTLAGELFF. The DNA for the CDR3 is TGTGCCAGCTTTACCTTGGCCGGGGAGCTGTTTTTT.

The CDR3 sequence: CASSLVHDNYEQYF. In DNA form, the CDR3 reads TGTGCCAGCAGCTTGGTTCACGATAACTACGAGCAGTACTTC. This chain connects TRBV5-6 to TRBJ2-7, with D unresolved. Germline V gene sequence: CDR1 SGHDT, CDR2 YYEEEE. This CDR3 spans 14 amino acids. The V and J ends lost 0 bases and 3 bases respectively, with 10 bases between them.

V gene TRBV25-1 combines with J gene TRBJ1-6, with D tentatively TRBD1 (5 bases). V lost 2 bases and J lost 4, with 9 bases in between. This CDR3 comprises 15 residues. Germline assignment: CDR1 MGHDK and CDR2 SYGVNS. The CDR3 reads CASSERRGYNSPLHF. The CDR3 DNA reads as TGTGCCAGCAGTGAAAGACGGGGGTATAATTCACCCCTCCACTTT.

This chain joins TRBV5-6 and TRBJ1-5; perhaps TRBD1 as D (5 bases). Germline CDR1 is SGHDT and CDR2 is YYEEEE. The ends were cut back, 7 bases at V and 5 bases at J, with 16 bases in the middle. This CDR3 is 14 amino acids long. The CDR3 here is CASAYQGAHQPQHF. The CDR3 DNA follows: TGTGCCAGCGCTTACCAGGGAGCTCATCAGCCCCAGCATTTT.

The chain's CDR3 is CASKLAREYQPQHF. CDR3 DNA sequence: TGTGCCAGCAAGTTGGCACGGGAATATCAGCCCCAGCATTTT. The chain carries TRBV28 and TRBJ1-5; D gene unclear. This CDR3 contains 14 residues. CDR1 MDHEN and CDR2 SYDVKM come from the germline V gene. Trimming removed 7 bases from V and 5 bases from J, with 15 bases in between. Complete variable domain (other parts from reference TRBV28 and TRBJ1-5): DVKVTQSSRYLVKRTGEKVFLECVQDMDHENMFWYRQDPGLGLRLIYFSYDVKMKEKGDIPEGYSVSREKKERFSLILESASTNQTSMYLCASKLAREYQPQHFGDGTRLSIL.

This clone occurred a few times. The chain joins TRBV5-1 to TRBJ2-3, with TRBD2 matching 10 bases. This CDR3 has 14 amino acids. V shed 3 bases and J 4 bases; nucleotides not matched to a gene: 2. Germline assignment: CDR1 SGHRS and CDR2 YFSETQ. The CDR3 here is CASSSGLAADTQYF. In nucleotides, the CDR3 is TGCGCCAGCAGCTCCGGACTAGCGGCAGATACGCAGTATTTT.

The chain joins TRBV6-1 to TRBJ1-5; D is unresolved. Germline loops: CDR1 MNHNS, CDR2 SASEGT. V gave up 7 bases and J gave up 2 bases, with 15 bases separating them. The CDR3 runs to 15 residues. The CDR3 DNA reads as TGTGCCAGCATTTCAAGAGACCTGGGCAATCAGCCCCAGCATTTT. Encoded protein: CASISRDLGNQPQHF.

V usage is TRBV28 and J usage is TRBJ1-2; D ambiguous. From germline, CDR1 is MDHEN and CDR2 SYDVKM. The CDR3 has 16 residues. Trimming shortened V by 3 bases and J by 4 bases, and 18 bases separated the two germline ends. In DNA, the CDR3 is TGTGCCAGCAGTTTGCTTCCTCCTGTCGGGAGCTATGGCTACACCTTC. Residues: CASSLLPPVGSYGYTF.

The J gene is TRBJ2-1, the V gene TRBV30, with D perhaps matching TRBD1 (5 bases). V gave up 3 bases and J gave up 3 bases, with 12 bases separating them. The CDR3 consists of 14 residues. Germline CDR1 and CDR2: GTSNPN and SVGIG (reference sequence). The CDR3 protein is CAWRDPRDYNEQFF. CDR3 in DNA: TGTGCCTGGAGGGACCCCAGGGACTACAATGAGCAGTTCTTC.